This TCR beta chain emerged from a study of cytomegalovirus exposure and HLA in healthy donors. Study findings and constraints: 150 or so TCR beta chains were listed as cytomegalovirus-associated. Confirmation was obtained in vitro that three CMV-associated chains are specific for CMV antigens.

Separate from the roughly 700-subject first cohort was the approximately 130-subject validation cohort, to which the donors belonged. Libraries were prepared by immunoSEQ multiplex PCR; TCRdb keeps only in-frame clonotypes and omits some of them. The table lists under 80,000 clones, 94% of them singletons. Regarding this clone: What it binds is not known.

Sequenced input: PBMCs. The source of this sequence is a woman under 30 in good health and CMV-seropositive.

The CDR3 region is CASSFADYGYTF. The CDR3 DNA is TGTGCCAGCAGTTTTGCAGACTATGGCTACACCTTC. The chain recombines TRBV28 with TRBJ1-2; D is unresolved. V lost 3 bases and J lost 3, with 5 bases in between. Germline V gene data show CDR1 as MDHEN and CDR2 as SYDVKM. The CDR3 is made up of 12 amino acids.